This T cell receptor (beta chain) was retrieved from a study of blood T cell repertoires in COVID-19. Study in general: The United States, Italy and Spain provided the acute and convalescent COVID-19 samples. Nucleic acid was either cDNA or gDNA, and it came from T cells, B-cell-depleted T cells, or PBMCs.

Per the study methods: By means of reference gene primer amplification, nucleated cell counts were estimated. Measured with immunoSEQ multiplex PCR; TCRdb has only the in-frame clones, and not every one. The V and J calls and clone size were taken over from that table, and D and trimming were inferred from the DNA. The top ten clones hold around 2.9% of a sample with about 69,000 clones, about 85% of them seen once. CDR1 is SGHTA and CDR2 is FQGNSA in the germline V gene. V shed 5 bases and J shed 0 bases, with 14 bases lying between them. The CDR3 runs 15 residues. This clone was counted a few times.

The TCR sequence derives from a man aged 80 or over with acute or convalescent COVID-19. The chain has TRBV7-2 and TRBJ2-7; the D gene is possibly TRBD2 (7 bases). Specimen: peripheral blood. The CDR3 sequence: CASSPGGLSSYEQYF. In nucleotides, the CDR3 is TGTGCCAGCAGCCCCGGGGGGCTGAGCTCCTACGAGCAGTACTTC.